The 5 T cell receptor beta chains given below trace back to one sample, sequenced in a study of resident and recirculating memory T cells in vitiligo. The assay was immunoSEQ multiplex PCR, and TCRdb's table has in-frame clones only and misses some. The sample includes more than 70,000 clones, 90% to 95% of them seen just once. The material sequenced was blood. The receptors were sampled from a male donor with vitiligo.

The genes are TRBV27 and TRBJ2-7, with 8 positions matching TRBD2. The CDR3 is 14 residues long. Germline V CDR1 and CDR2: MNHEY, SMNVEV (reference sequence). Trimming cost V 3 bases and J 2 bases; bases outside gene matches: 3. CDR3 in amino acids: CASSFTAGAYEQYF. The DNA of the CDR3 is TGTGCCAGCAGTTTTACAGCGGGGGCCTACGAGCAGTACTTC.

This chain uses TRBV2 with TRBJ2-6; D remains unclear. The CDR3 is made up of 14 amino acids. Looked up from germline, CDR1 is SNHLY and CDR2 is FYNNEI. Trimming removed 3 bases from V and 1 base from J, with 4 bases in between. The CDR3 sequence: CASSEASGANVLTF. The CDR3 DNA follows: TGTGCCAGCAGTGAGGCTTCTGGGGCCAACGTCCTGACTTTC.

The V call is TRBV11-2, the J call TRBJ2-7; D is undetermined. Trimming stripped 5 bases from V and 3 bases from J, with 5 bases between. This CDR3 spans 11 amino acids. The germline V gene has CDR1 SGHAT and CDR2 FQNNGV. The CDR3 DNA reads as TGTGCCAGCAGCCAATTCTACGAGCAGTACTTC. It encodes CASSQFYEQYF.

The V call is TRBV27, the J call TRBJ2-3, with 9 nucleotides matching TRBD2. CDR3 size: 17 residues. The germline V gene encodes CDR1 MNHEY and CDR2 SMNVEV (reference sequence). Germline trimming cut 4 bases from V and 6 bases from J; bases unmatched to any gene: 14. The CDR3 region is CASSSLPTSGHPDTQYF. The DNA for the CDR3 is TGTGCCAGCAGTTCTCTTCCGACTAGCGGTCATCCGGATACGCAGTATTTT.

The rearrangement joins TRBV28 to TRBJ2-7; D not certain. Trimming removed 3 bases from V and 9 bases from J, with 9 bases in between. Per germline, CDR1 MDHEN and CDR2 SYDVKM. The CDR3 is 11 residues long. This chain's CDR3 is CASSFVGLQYF. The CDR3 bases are TGTGCCAGCAGTTTTGTGGGCTTGCAGTACTTC. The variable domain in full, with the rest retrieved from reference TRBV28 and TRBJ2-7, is DVKVTQSSRYLVKRTGEKVFLECVQDMDHENMFWYRQDPGLGLRLIYFSYDVKMKEKGDIPEGYSVSREKKERFSLILESASTNQTSMYLCASSFVGLQYFGPGTRLTVT.